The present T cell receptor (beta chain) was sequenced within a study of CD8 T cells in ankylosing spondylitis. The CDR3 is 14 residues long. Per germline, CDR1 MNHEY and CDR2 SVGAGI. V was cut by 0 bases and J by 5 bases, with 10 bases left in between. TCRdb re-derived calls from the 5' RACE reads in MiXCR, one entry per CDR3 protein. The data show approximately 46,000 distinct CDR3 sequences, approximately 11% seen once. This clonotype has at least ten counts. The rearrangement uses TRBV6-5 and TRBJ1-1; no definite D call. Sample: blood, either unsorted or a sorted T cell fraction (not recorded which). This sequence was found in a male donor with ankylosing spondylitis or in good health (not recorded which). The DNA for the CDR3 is TGTGCCAGCAGTTACTCTGCGGGTGGGACTGAAGCTTTCTTT. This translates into CASSYSAGGTEAFF.